This note documents a single T cell receptor beta chain sequence. The target antigen is unknown. Researchers partitioned CD4+ cells into CD45RA+ naive and CD45RA-negative memory subsets. As handled by the study authors: Sequence data from immunoSEQ were junction-only and lacked quality scores; consequently, filtering differed. Produced via immunoSEQ multiplex PCR; TCRdb's table is partial and in-frame only. D and trimming were read from the DNA, whereas the V and J calls and clone size are those reported in that table. The data hold roughly 1,100,000 clones, with about 75% observed a single time. This specimen comes from a study of shared clonotypes between healthy human individuals. At the level of the study: Three CD4 naive, three CD4 memory, two CD8 naive and one CD8 memory plate were used per donor.

The ends were cut back, 3 bases at V and 7 bases at J, with 15 bases in the middle. CDR3 length: 14 amino acids. Germline CDR1 reads SGHTA; CDR2 reads FQGNSA. General study findings and limits: Sorted-subset sequencing, rarefaction showed, was incomplete despite large depth.

This receptor was identified in a man aged 18-30 years in good health. V usage is TRBV7-2 and J usage is TRBJ1-2; tentative D call: TRBD1 (6 bases). Sequenced input: memory CD4+ T cells sorted from blood. The subset: CD45RA-negative fraction. In nucleotides, the CDR3 is TGTGCCAGCAGCTTTTCAGGGGCGCTTCTTGGCTACACCTTC. Translating gives CASSFSGALLGYTF.